This T cell receptor (beta chain) is drawn from a study of T cell responses to AZD1222 COVID-19 vaccine. Notes on the study in general: Clonal diversity was possibly underestimated, and white British individuals and females predominated among donors.

Produced via immunoSEQ multiplex PCR; TCRdb's table is partial and in-frame only. The sample includes around 150,000 clones, approximately 92% of them seen just once. With regard to this clone: What it recognizes is unknown.

V shed 3 bases and J 8 bases; nucleotides not matched to a gene: 8. CDR3 length equals 15 residues. Germline assignment: CDR1 KGHDR and CDR2 SFDVKD. The genes are TRBV24-1 and TRBJ1-4, with 7 nucleotides matching TRBD1. The receptor was isolated from an adult who received the AZD1222 COVID-19 vaccine. Sequences were derived from peripheral blood, sampled 28 days after the second AZD1222 dose. As DNA, the CDR3 is TGTGCCACCAGTGATCCACAGGGGTCCGGCGAAAAACTGTTTTTT. Translating it yields CATSDPQGSGEKLFF.